The rows below give T cell receptor beta chains drawn from one sample of a study of blood T cell repertoires in COVID-19. Data came from immunoSEQ multiplex PCR; TCRdb stores just in-frame clones and leaves some out. This sample has a few hundred thousand clones, with nearly 90% found just once. Sequenced sample: peripheral blood. The source of these receptors is a woman in her thirties or forties with COVID-19, enrolled during active disease. Each CDR3 is given with its conserved first and last residue. The D gene is left open where the match is weak. Size tells how often a clone was seen (once, few, many) or the class of an expanded clone, and some rows leave it out.

TRBD1 TRBJ1-2 TRBV7-2 - TGTGCCAGCAGCCCGGACAGGGATTTGGGCTACACCTTC CASSPDRDLGYTF
TRBD1 TRBJ1-2 TRBV7-8 - TGTGCCAGCAGCAGCAATATACCGGGACAGGGTGGCTATGGCTACACCTTC CASSSNIPGQGGYGYTF
- TRBJ2-7 TRBV7-2 - TGTGCCAGCAAAAAGGGGCAGGGTCACGAGCAGTACTTC CASKKGQGHEQYF
TRBD1 TRBJ1-6 TRBV10-3 - TGTGCCATCAGTTGGGACAGGGTCGAGGATTCACCCCTCCACTTT CAISWDRVEDSPLHF
TRBD1 TRBJ2-3 TRBV6-2/TRBV6-3 - TGTGCCAGCAGTTACTCCCAGGCCGGACAGGCGCAGTATTTT CASSYSQAGQAQYF
TRBD2 TRBJ2-3 TRBV7-2 - TGTGCCAGCAGCTCCCTAGCGGGGGCGCCAGATACGCAGTATTTT CASSSLAGAPDTQYF
- TRBJ2-2 TRBV4-1 - TGCGCCAGCAGCCAAGTTGATTTGGTGGCGGTGGCCGGGGAGCTGTTTTTT CASSQVDLVAVAGELFF
TRBD1 TRBJ2-7 TRBV5-3 - TGTGCCAGAAGCTTGGTAGACAGGGGGTCCTACGAGCAGTACTTC CARSLVDRGSYEQYF
- TRBJ1-6 TRBV27 once TGTGCCAGCAGGCAGGTGGGGAGCTCACCCCTCCACTTT CASRQVGSSPLHF
TRBD1 TRBJ1-1 TRBV4-3 - TGCGCCAGCAGCCCCGGACAGGGAAGGGACACTGAAGCTTTCTTT CASSPGQGRDTEAFF
TRBD2 TRBJ2-1 TRBV28 - TGTGCCAGCCTCGGGCGGCTAGCGGGGGCGGGGAATGAGCAGTTCTTC CASLGRLAGAGNEQFF
- TRBJ2-7 TRBV28 - TGTGCCAGCAGTTTAATAGATTCCTACGAGCAGTACTTC CASSLIDSYEQYF
- TRBJ2-7 TRBV28 - TGTGCCAGCAGCCGGGGCTGGGAGGACTCCTACGAGCAGTACTTC CASSRGWEDSYEQYF
- TRBJ2-5 TRBV5-1 - TGCGCCAGCAGCTTGGGCAGGGGAGAGACCCAGTACTTC CASSLGRGETQYF
- TRBJ1-3 TRBV6-2/TRBV6-3 - TGTGCCAGCAGTTACAAGAGGGCCTCTGGAAACACCATATATTTT CASSYKRASGNTIYF
- TRBJ1-5 TRBV30 - TGTGCCTGGAGGGAAACCCGACGGACGGGAAGGCAGCCCCAGCATTTT CAWRETRRTGRQPQHF
- TRBJ2-3 TRBV7-2 - TGTGCCAGCAGCTCGTTACTAGGTTCAGATACGCAGTATTTT CASSSLLGSDTQYF
- TRBJ2-2 TRBV7-6 once TGTGCCAGCAGCTTCCAGGGTCGGGCCGGGGAGCTGTTTTTT CASSFQGRAGELFF
TRBD1 TRBJ2-7 TRBV5-1 - TGCGCCAGCAGCGGCAGGGGGCATACCTACGAGCAGTACTTC CASSGRGHTYEQYF
TRBD1 TRBJ2-7 TRBV5-1 once TGCGCCAGCAGCAGGGACAGGGGTTACGAGCAGTACTTC CASSRDRGYEQYF
TRBD1 TRBJ1-3 TRBV28 - TGTGCCAGCAGTCTCAACCGACAGGGACTTGGTGGAAACACCATATATTTT CASSLNRQGLGGNTIYF
- TRBJ2-7 TRBV7-8 once TGTGCCAGCAGCTTATTGGCGGGGATTGGCCCCCAGTACTTC CASSLLAGIGPQYF
- TRBJ2-3 TRBV6-2/TRBV6-3 - TGTGCCAGCAGTCTAAGCGGAGAGGCAGATACGCAGTATTTT CASSLSGEADTQYF
TRBD1 TRBJ1-2 TRBV5-1 once TGCGCCAGCAGCCCACGGACAGGCGACCTTACTAACTATGGCTACACCTTC CASSPRTGDLTNYGYTF
- TRBJ2-7 TRBV6-5 - TGTGCCAGCAGTCGACAGGACTCGTACGAGCAGTACTTC CASSRQDSYEQYF
TRBD1 TRBJ1-1 TRBV6-5 - TGTGCCAGCAGTTATGGGGCAGGGGGCGTCGGCGCTGAAGCTTTCTTT CASSYGAGGVGAEAFF
- TRBJ1-1 TRBV19 - TGTGCCAGTAGTACCGTACAGTTCGGCACTGAAGCTTTCTTT CASSTVQFGTEAFF
- TRBJ1-6 TRBV30 - TGTGCCTGGGCCGGGACTTCCCGCTCCTATAATTCACCCCTCCACTTT CAWAGTSRSYNSPLHF
- TRBJ1-5 TRBV10-2 - TGCGCCAGCAGTTTACAGGGACAGCCCCAGCATTTT CASSLQGQPQHF
- TRBJ1-5 TRBV28 - TGTGCCAGCAATTTCGGCAATCAGCCCCAGCATTTT CASNFGNQPQHF
TRBD1 TRBJ2-7 TRBV5-4 - TGTGCCAGCAGCTTGGGGACAGGGGGATACGAGCAGTACTTC CASSLGTGGYEQYF
TRBD1 TRBJ1-4 TRBV7-2 - TGTGCCAGCAGCTTACGACAGGGGCTTAATGAAAAACTGTTTTTT CASSLRQGLNEKLFF
- TRBJ2-1 TRBV5-5 - TGTGCCAGCAGCCGAGGGACTTCCTCCTACAATGAGCAGTTCTTC CASSRGTSSYNEQFF
- TRBJ1-5 TRBV11-2 - TGTGCCAGCAGCTTAAGTACAGATAATCAGCCCCAGCATTTT CASSLSTDNQPQHF
TRBD2 TRBJ2-7 TRBV7-3 - TGTGCCAGCAGCTTACTAGCGGGATACGAGCAGTACTTC CASSLLAGYEQYF
TRBD1 TRBJ1-4 TRBV7-8 - TGTGCCAGCAGCCCGATAAACACAGGGGGGGAAAAACTGTTTTTT CASSPINTGGEKLFF
- TRBJ2-7 TRBV27 - TGTGCCAGCAGTCCCGGGATTCTGTACGAGCAGTACTTC CASSPGILYEQYF
- TRBJ2-3 TRBV27 - TGTGCCAGCAGTATCACTAGGGTCGAGACTAGGGCCACAGATACGCAGTATTTT CASSITRVETRATDTQYF
- TRBJ2-1 TRBV27 few TGTGCCAGGAATAACTACAGGGCCGAGGGTAATGAGCAGTTCTTC CARNNYRAEGNEQFF
TRBD2 TRBJ2-5 TRBV6-2/TRBV6-3 - TGTGCCAGCAGTCACTTTAGCGGGGGGGGGCAAGAGACCCAGTACTTC CASSHFSGGGQETQYF
- TRBJ2-5 TRBV19 - TGTGCCAGTAGTATAGCAACAGGCCAAGAGACCCAGTACTTC CASSIATGQETQYF
- TRBJ1-4 TRBV30 - TGTGCCCCTCCCCGCAGGGATAATGAAAAACTGTTTTTT CAPPRRDNEKLFF
- TRBJ1-2 TRBV7-8 - TGTGCCAGCAGCCCGTACAGGGTTAGCCCCCTCTATGGCTACACCTTC CASSPYRVSPLYGYTF
- TRBJ1-2 TRBV7-9 - TGTGCCAGCAGCTTAGCGAGGACAACGAACTATGGCTACACCTTC CASSLARTTNYGYTF
- TRBJ2-7 TRBV10-3 - TGTGCCATCAGTGAGGGAGGGGCAGGGTTCGTCCACGAGCAGTACTTC CAISEGGAGFVHEQYF
- TRBJ1-1 TRBV18 - TGTGCCAGCTCACTCCCCTCAGGGAACACTGAAGCTTTCTTT CASSLPSGNTEAFF
- TRBJ1-5 TRBV30 - TGTGCCTGGAGTGGAACAGGGAAGGGGAGCAATCAGCCCCAGCATTTT CAWSGTGKGSNQPQHF
- TRBJ1-1 TRBV21-1 - TGTGCCAGCAGCAAGTCCCGGGACAGGGATGAGGCTACGAACTCTGAAGCTTTCTTT CASSKSRDRDEATNSEAFF
- TRBJ2-5 TRBV5-1 once TGCGCCAGCAGCTTGGTCGGCAGGTCGCAAGAGACCCAGTACTTC CASSLVGRSQETQYF
TRBD1 TRBJ2-7 TRBV6-5 - TGTGCCAGCAGTCGAGGGGGCTTCTTTTCCTACGAGCAGTACTTC CASSRGGFFSYEQYF
- TRBJ1-3 TRBV18 - TGTGCCAGCTCACCCCCCGCGTCGGGGGGAAACACCATATATTTT CASSPPASGGNTIYF
- TRBJ2-3 TRBV9 - TGTGCCAGCAGCGAGGGGCCCAGCCCCACAGATACGCAGTATTTT CASSEGPSPTDTQYF
- TRBJ1-1 TRBV28 - TGTGCCAGCAGTTTACAGGGCCCTTTGAACACTGAAGCTTTCTTT CASSLQGPLNTEAFF
TRBD2 TRBJ2-1 TRBV9 - TGTGCCAGCAGCGTCCTAGCGGGAGAACGGGATGAGCAGTTCTTC CASSVLAGERDEQFF
- TRBJ2-7 TRBV28 few TGTGCCAGCACTCAAGGGGCGTCCTACGAGCAGTACTTC CASTQGASYEQYF
- TRBJ2-5 TRBV20-1 - TGCAGTGCCGGGAGAGAGACCCAGTACTTC CSAGRETQYF